Detailed here is one T cell receptor (beta chain). Trimming took off 3 bases at V and 1 base at J, with 13 bases between the two ends. The CDR3 runs 15 residues. Germline loops: CDR1 SGHDT, CDR2 YYEEEE. The repertoire was sequenced with immunoSEQ multiplex PCR; TCRdb's copy has only in-frame clones and lacks some. The sample records fewer than 1.8 million clones, 98% being singletons. This sample was taken from a study of shared clonotypes between healthy human individuals. This receptor was identified in a man aged 25 to 40 in good health. The chain employs TRBV5-6 and TRBJ2-5, with no clear D. Sequenced sample: naive CD4+ T cells sorted from blood. Noted subset: CD45RA+ positively selected. The CDR3 loop is CASSYGWDSQETQYF. In nucleotides, the CDR3 is TGTGCCAGCAGCTACGGTTGGGATTCCCAAGAGACCCAGTACTTC.